The clone carrying this TCR beta chain was seen only once. These data come from a study of blood T cell repertoires in COVID-19. On the study more broadly: Nucleic acid was either cDNA or gDNA, and it came from T cells, B-cell-depleted T cells, or PBMCs.

Enrollees, about 18 to 89 years old, lived in approximately 25 US areas. The CDR3 sequence is 16 residues long. CDR1 is SNHLY and CDR2 is FYNNEI in the germline V gene. Trimming cost V 7 bases and J 4 bases; bases outside gene matches: 11. Repertoires were generated with immunoSEQ multiplex PCR, while TCRdb's copy carries only in-frame clones and drops some. The sample consists of roughly 430,000 clones, approximately 88% of them appearing once. The source of this sequence is a woman in her forties with acute COVID-19. Sequencing was carried out using PBMCs or T cells enriched from blood (not recorded which). This chain links TRBV2 with TRBJ1-4, with TRBD1 matching over 8 bases. CDR3 protein: CASTRTGWGVNEKLFF. In nucleotides, the CDR3 is TGTGCCAGCACTCGGACAGGGTGGGGGGTTAATGAAAAACTGTTTTTT.